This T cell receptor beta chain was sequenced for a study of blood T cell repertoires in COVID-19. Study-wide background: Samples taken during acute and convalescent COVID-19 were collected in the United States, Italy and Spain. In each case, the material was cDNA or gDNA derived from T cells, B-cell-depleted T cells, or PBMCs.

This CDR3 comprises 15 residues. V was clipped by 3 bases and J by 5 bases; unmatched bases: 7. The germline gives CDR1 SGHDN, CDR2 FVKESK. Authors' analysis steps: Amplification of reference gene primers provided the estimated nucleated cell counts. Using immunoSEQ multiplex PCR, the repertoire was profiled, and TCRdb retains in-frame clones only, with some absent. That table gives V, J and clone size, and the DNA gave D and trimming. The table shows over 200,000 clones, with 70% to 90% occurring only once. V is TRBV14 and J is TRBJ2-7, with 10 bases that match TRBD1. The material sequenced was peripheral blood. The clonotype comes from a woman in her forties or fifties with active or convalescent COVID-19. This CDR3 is CASSHVPGQGNEQYF. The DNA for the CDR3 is TGTGCCAGCAGCCACGTTCCGGGACAGGGGAACGAGCAGTACTTC.